These 9 T cell receptor beta chains were sequenced from one sample in a study of blood T cell repertoires in COVID-19 (TCRdb year 2020). Library preparation employed the immunoSEQ multiplex PCR assay. TCRdb obtained this table from immuneACCESS and retained in-frame rearrangements with V and J assigned. These tables miss some clones; where compared with another copy, unresolved V genes account for less than half of the shortfall, and the remainder is unexplained. The sample profile shows some 240,000 clones; around 90% of them were found once. Under 2.5% of the sample is held by the ten biggest clonotypes. Input material: peripheral blood. Receptors were obtained from a woman aged 60 to 75 with COVID-19, enrolled during active disease.

The chain links TRBV5-5 to TRBJ2-7; 7 positions match TRBD1. This CDR3 comprises 14 residues. The V gene end was trimmed by 5 bases and the J gene end by 2 bases; junction bases not matched to a gene: 7. Per the germline V gene, CDR1 is SGHKS and CDR2 is YYEKEE (reference sequence). DNA for the CDR3: TGTGCCAGCAGGGTCTGGGACAGTGCCTACGAGCAGTACTTC. It encodes CASRVWDSAYEQYF.

The V gene is TRBV5-4, the J gene TRBJ1-6; D might be TRBD1 (5 bases). V dropped 3 bases and J dropped 5 bases, with 9 bases sitting between them. The CDR3 runs to 14 residues. Germline V lookup: CDR1 SGHNT, CDR2 YYREEE (reference sequence). The CDR3, as DNA: TGTGCCAGCAGCTGGACCAGGGATAATTCACCCCTCCACTTT. It yields the protein CASSWTRDNSPLHF.

V usage is TRBV7-9 and J usage is TRBJ1-5; no reliable D call. V dropped 2 bases and J dropped 4 bases, with 6 bases sitting between them. There are 13 residues in the CDR3. In germline, CDR1 is SEHNR, CDR2 FQNEAQ (reference sequence). The CDR3 coding sequence is TGTGCCAGCAGCTTATCCCAAAATCAGCCCCAGCATTTT. This gives the protein CASSLSQNQPQHF. The whole variable domain, remainder taken from reference TRBV7-9 and TRBJ1-5, is DTGVSQNPRHKITKRGQNVTFRCDPISEHNRLYWYRQTLGQGPEFLTYFQNEAQLEKSRLLSDRFSAERPKGSFSTLEIQRTEQGDSAMYLCASSLSQNQPQHFGDGTRLSIL.

The V gene is TRBV6-2 or TRBV6-3, the J gene TRBJ2-3; tentative D call: TRBD2 (8 bases). The CDR3 runs 18 residues. The V gene's germline CDR1 is MNHEY and CDR2 SVGEGT. Trimming pared 6 bases from V and 2 bases from J, leaving 24 bases between. CDR3 region: CASSSGQAGGEYTDTQYF. The CDR3 DNA follows: TGTGCCAGCAGCTCAGGACAGGCGGGGGGCGAATACACAGATACGCAGTATTTT.

The CDR3 coding sequence is TGTGCCAGCAGCCTCGGGCGGGGGCATACCTACAATGAGCAGTTCTTC. This sequence encodes CASSLGRGHTYNEQFF. The rearrangement uses TRBV5-6 and TRBJ2-1, with a weak D call TRBD2 (7 bases). Germline V gene sequence: CDR1 SGHDT, CDR2 YYEEEE. Deletions cut 4 bases from V and 2 bases from J, with 16 bases between. The CDR3 has 16 amino acids.

The CDR3 protein is CASSSTGGHGYTF. CDR3 nucleotides: TGTGCCAGCAGCAGCACAGGGGGCCATGGCTACACCTTC. V is TRBV5-4 and J is TRBJ1-2; TRBD1 matches at 9 bases. Germline lookup yields CDR1 SGHNT and CDR2 YYREEE (reference sequence). V was clipped by 4 bases and J by 6 bases; unmatched bases: 4. The CDR3 runs 13 residues.

This rearrangement joins TRBV27 to TRBJ1-1, with TRBD1 identical over 9 bases. Germline CDR1 and CDR2: MNHEY and SMNVEV (reference sequence). CDR3 size: 14 residues. With V trimmed by 5 bases and J by 4 bases, 5 bases remained unmatched. This CDR3 reads CASSLDRGGTEAFF. In DNA form, the CDR3 reads TGTGCCAGCAGTCTCGACAGGGGGGGCACTGAAGCTTTCTTT.

This clone was seen a single time. The chain uses TRBV15 and TRBJ1-5, with 8 bases fitting TRBD1. Germline V gene sequence: CDR1 LNHNV, CDR2 YYDKDF (reference sequence). The J segment lost 0 bases and the V segment lost 3 bases, leaving 10 bases of the junction unmatched. The CDR3 covers 18 residues. In DNA, the CDR3 is TGTGCCACCAGCAGTGACAGGGGCTACTCCAATAGCAATCAGCCCCAGCATTTT. This sequence encodes CATSSDRGYSNSNQPQHF.

V is TRBV6-5 and J is TRBJ1-3, with 8 positions matching TRBD1. Trimming cost V 6 bases and J 3 bases; bases outside gene matches: 4. The CDR3 contains 14 residues. The germline V gene has CDR1 MNHEY and CDR2 SVGAGI. CDR3: CASSVDRVGNTIYF. In nucleotides, the CDR3 is TGTGCCAGCAGCGTGGACAGGGTTGGAAACACCATATATTTT.